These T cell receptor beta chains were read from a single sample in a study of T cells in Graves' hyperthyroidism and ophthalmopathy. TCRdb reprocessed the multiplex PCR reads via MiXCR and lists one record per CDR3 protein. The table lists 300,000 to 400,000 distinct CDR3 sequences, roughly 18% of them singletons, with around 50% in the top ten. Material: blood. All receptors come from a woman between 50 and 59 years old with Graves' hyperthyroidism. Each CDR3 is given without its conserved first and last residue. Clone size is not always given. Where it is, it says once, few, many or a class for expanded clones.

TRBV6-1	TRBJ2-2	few	ASTPGQGAGTGELF
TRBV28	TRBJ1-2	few	ASSPRQGRLDGYT
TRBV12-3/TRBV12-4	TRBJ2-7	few	ASSLEALTSGYEQY
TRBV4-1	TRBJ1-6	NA	ASSPHSQGQGGSPLH
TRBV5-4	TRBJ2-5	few	ASSSQAGGGETQY
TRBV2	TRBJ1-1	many	ASGRQGAGDTEAF
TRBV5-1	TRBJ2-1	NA	ASSSGGAGNNEQF
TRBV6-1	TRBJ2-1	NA	ASSPPRRPGGSEQF
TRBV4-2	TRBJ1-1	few	ASSQEDGTWGTEAF
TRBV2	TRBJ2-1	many	ASSPGGPRFNEQF
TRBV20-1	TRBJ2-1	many	SASEVGGWGEQF
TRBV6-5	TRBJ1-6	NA	ASSYDNNSPLH
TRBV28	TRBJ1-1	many	ASSLFRMNTEAF
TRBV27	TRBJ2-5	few	ASSQTDSGSQETQY
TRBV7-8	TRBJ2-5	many	ASTLAGGAETQY
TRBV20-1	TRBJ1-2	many	SAPAPRTGDGYT
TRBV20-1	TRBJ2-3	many	SATEISTDTQY
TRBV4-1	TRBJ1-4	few	ASSRTGGSEKLF
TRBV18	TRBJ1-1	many	ASSPQLGQGGRAF
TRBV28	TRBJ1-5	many	ASSQSGGANQPQH
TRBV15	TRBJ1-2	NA	ATSSENRGDYGYT
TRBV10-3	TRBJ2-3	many	AISDQAVGTDTQY
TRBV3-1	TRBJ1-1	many	ASSLGQGRGTEAF
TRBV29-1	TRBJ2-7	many	SVEVGPKLEGSSYEQY
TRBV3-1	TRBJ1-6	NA	ASSQGLGFGTENSPLH
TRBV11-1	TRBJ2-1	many	ASSLSSGGDEQF
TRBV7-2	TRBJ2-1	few	ASRDPSGGSSYNEQF
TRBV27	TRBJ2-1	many	ASSRDRTFNEQF
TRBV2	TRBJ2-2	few	ASRLRTGIDTGELF
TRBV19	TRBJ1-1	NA	ASSTHGDLNTEAF
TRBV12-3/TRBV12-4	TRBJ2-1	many	ASSLSDRGDEQF
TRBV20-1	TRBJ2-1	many	SASVREWEQF
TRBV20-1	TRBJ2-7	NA	SGLADYEQY
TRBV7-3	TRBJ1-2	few	ASSFEDYGYT
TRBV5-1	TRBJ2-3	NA	ASSLAISPDGSDTQY
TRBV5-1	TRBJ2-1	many	ASSLSRPSYNEQF
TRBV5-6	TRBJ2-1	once	ASSQVPGLAALNEQF
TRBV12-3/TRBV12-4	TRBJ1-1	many	ASSPQGTPMNTEAF
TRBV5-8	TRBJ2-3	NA	ASSPAQVLTDTQY
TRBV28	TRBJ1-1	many	ASSLQRRGKAF
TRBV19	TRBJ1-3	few	ASSTSTGTGLSGNTIY